The sequence of this T cell receptor (beta chain) was determined in a study of blood T cells in healthy people across ages. General study findings and limits: Diversity of TCR beta per million T cells declined in a roughly linear way with age.

Between the trimmed V and J ends, which lost 6 bases and 3 bases, there was a span of 11 bases. The CDR3 consists of 14 residues. CDR1 and CDR2 from the germline V gene are MNHNY and SVGAGI (reference sequence). Then a second PCR, running about 7 to 11 cycles, was carried out with a sample-barcoded 5' primer and a J-beta primer mix. MiXCR, applied by TCRdb to the 5' RACE reads, yields one record per CDR3 protein. This sample yields hundreds of thousands of distinct CDR3 sequences, of which 20% to 25% are seen a single time; around 21% belongs to the top ten. Concerning this clonotype: Its antigen is undetermined.

Sequencing used blood. The chain uses TRBV6-6 and TRBJ1-4; possibly TRBD1 for D (6 bases). This TCR was sampled from a man between 65 and 85 years old in good health. Here the CDR3 reads CASRAGQSNEKLFF. Here the CDR3 DNA reads TGTGCCAGCAGGGCCGGACAGTCTAATGAAAAACTGTTTTTT.